This entry concerns a single T cell receptor (beta chain). Its antigen is undetermined. Total RNA input per TCR library was approximately 3.5 ug. TCRdb processed the 5' RACE reads again and assigns one entry to each CDR3 protein, with no DNA. With approximately 400,000 distinct CDR3 sequences in the sample, the ten largest clones hold 2% to 3%. CDR1 and CDR2 (germline): SGHNT, YENEEA. The length of the CDR3 is 13 residues. This sample was taken from a study of monozygotic twins with inflammatory bowel disease. General study findings and limits: The inverse Simpson measure of TCRbeta diversity was lower in IBD patients than in healthy co-twins. Different T cell subtypes could not be distinguished. Evidence did not back any single strong signal or clonotype linked to IBD.

This receptor was obtained from a human donor with ulcerative colitis or Crohn's disease, or a healthy co-twin of an affected twin (not recorded which). The material sequenced was blood. The rearrangement links TRBV11-3 to TRBJ1-1; TCRdb selects TRBD1, and the lack of DNA leaves this call unchecked. The CDR3 region is CASSPGVQGEAFF.